Below, 9 T cell receptor beta chains from the same sample are listed, as sequenced in a study of T cells expressing NK-cell markers. For each CDR3 protein, TCRdb gives one entry from its re-call of the 5' RACE reads, without DNA. Its table lists some 150,000 distinct CDR3 sequences. The specimen was blood T cells: a sorted CD56 or NKG2C T cell subset, CD4+ or CD8+ T cells, or bulk PBMC T cells (not recorded which). These receptors all come from a woman aged 45 to 65 in good health.

This chain's CDR3 is CASSLELAGVEQFF. This chain connects TRBV11-2 to TRBJ2-1; TCRdb gives TRBD2 as the D gene, but with no DNA this cannot be confirmed. The CDR3 is made up of 14 amino acids. Germline V gene lookup returns CDR1 SGHAT and CDR2 FQNNGV.

V gene TRBV27 combines with J gene TRBJ2-1; as DNA is missing, the TRBD2 call by TCRdb cannot be tested. Germline CDR1 MNHEY, CDR2 SMNVEV (reference sequence). The CDR3 sequence is 15 residues long. The CDR3 sequence is CASSLAAAGYNEQFF.

The J gene is TRBJ2-6, the V gene TRBV20-1. Looked up from germline, CDR1 is DFQATT and CDR2 is SNEGSKA (reference sequence). CDR3 size: 16 residues. The CDR3 sequence: CSASDPKGPGANVLTF.

The rearrangement links TRBV9 to TRBJ2-1; TCRdb calls TRBD2, which cannot be checked without DNA. CDR3 length: 13 residues. Germline V gives CDR1 SGDLS, CDR2 YYNGEE. CDR3 loop: CASGPISYNEQFF.

V is TRBV6-5 and J is TRBJ2-5; the D gene TCRdb calls, TRBD2, cannot be checked with no DNA. The V gene's germline CDR1 is MNHEY and CDR2 SVGAGI. The CDR3 is 15 residues long. The CDR3 sequence: CASTQAGGLQETQYF.

The CDR3 sequence: CASSLVLGGTQYF. V and J are TRBV27 and TRBJ2-5; TCRdb lists TRBD1, though no DNA is available to test this call. Germline CDR1 MNHEY, CDR2 SMNVEV (reference sequence). This CDR3 spans 13 amino acids.

The gene calls are TRBV5-5 and TRBJ1-1; the TCRdb D gene call, TRBD1, has no DNA to confirm it. The CDR3 spans 15 residues. Germline CDR1 and CDR2: SGHKS and YYEKEE (reference sequence). CDR3 sequence reads: CASSQTGTPNTEAFF. Together with reference TRBV5-5 and TRBJ1-1, the CDR3 gives the full variable domain: DAGVTQSPTHLIKTRGQQVTLRCSPISGHKSVSWYQQVLGQGPQFIFQYYEKEERGRGNFPDRFSARQFPNYSSELNVNALLLGDSALYLCASSQTGTPNTEAFFGQGTRLTVV.

This chain uses TRBV27 with TRBJ2-3. CDR3 size: 14 residues. CDR1 MNHEY and CDR2 SMNVEV come from the germline V gene (reference sequence). The CDR3 loop reads CASRRPGNTDTQYF.

The CDR3 here is CASSLGVGRSQETQYF. The chain is built from TRBV11-3 and TRBJ2-5. Germline V gives CDR1 SGHNT, CDR2 YENEEA. The CDR3 has 16 residues.